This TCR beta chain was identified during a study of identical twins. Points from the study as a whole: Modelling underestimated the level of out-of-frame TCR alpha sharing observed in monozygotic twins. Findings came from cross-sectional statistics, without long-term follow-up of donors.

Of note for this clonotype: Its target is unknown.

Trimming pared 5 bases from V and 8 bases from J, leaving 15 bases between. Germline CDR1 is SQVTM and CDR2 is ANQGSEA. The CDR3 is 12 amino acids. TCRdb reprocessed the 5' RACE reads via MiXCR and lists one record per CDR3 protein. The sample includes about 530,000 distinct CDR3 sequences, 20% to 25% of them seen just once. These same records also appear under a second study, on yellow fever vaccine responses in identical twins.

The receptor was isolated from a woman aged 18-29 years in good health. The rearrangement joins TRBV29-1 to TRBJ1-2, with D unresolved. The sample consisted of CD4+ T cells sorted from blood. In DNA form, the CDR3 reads TGCAGCGTTCTCGGACTAAGTCTGGGCTACACCTTC. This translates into CSVLGLSLGYTF.